The 29 T cell receptor beta chains below come from one sample, sequenced in a study of blood T cells in healthy people across ages. PCR was performed a second time for roughly 7 to 12 cycles using a sample-barcoded 5' primer and a J-beta primer mix. One entry per CDR3 protein, called by TCRdb with MiXCR from the 5' RACE reads. The profile shows 1.5 million to 2 million distinct CDR3 sequences, roughly 32% of them singletons. The sample comprised blood. The receptor set was obtained from a woman under 40 in good health.

The J gene is TRBJ1-2, the V gene TRBV7-3; D call uncertain. CDR1 and CDR2 from the germline V gene are SGHTA and FQGTGA. Trimming left V 3 bases short and J 2 bases short, with 10 bases between. The CDR3 runs 14 residues. The CDR3 spells CASSFLSRNYGYTF. In nucleotides, the CDR3 is TGTGCCAGCAGCTTCCTTAGCAGGAACTATGGCTACACCTTC.

This clonotype was counted only a few times. The chain employs TRBV28 and TRBJ2-4; 10 bases fit TRBD1. V lost 5 bases to trimming and J lost 0 bases; unmatched junction nucleotides: 13. Looked up from germline, CDR1 is MDHEN and CDR2 is SYDVKM. The CDR3 length is 19 residues. CDR3 nucleotides: TGTGCCAGCAGTCGGGCCCCGGGACAGGGGCTATTAGCCAAAAACATTCAGTACTTC. It specifies CASSRAPGQGLLAKNIQYF.

Many counts were recorded for this clonotype. The chain links TRBV29-1 to TRBJ2-6; 8 positions agree with TRBD1. This CDR3 is built from 19 residues. The V segment lost 1 base and the J segment 2 bases; nucleotides outside the gene matches: 13. Germline V gene data show CDR1 as SQVTM and CDR2 as ANQGSEA. This chain's CDR3 is CSVEVLADRGEAGANVLTF. Here the CDR3 DNA reads TGCAGCGTTGAAGTTTTAGCTGACAGGGGCGAGGCTGGGGCCAACGTCCTGACTTTC. The variable domain in full, completed from reference TRBV29-1 and TRBJ2-6, reads SAVISQKPSRDICQRGTSLTIQCQVDSQVTMMFWYRQQPGQSLTLIATANQGSEATYESGFVIDKFPISRPNLTFSTLTVSNMSPEDSSIYLCSVEVLADRGEAGANVLTFGAGSRLTVL.

This clonotype came up a few times. This chain connects TRBV6-2 or TRBV6-3 to TRBJ2-7, with 8 bases that match TRBD2. The CDR3 sequence is 14 residues long. CDR1 MNHEY and CDR2 SVGEGT come from the germline V gene. V dropped 7 bases and J dropped 7; count of bases not matched to a gene: 12. CDR3: CASIPAGGRDEQYF. CDR3 DNA sequence: TGTGCCAGCATTCCGGCGGGAGGAAGGGATGAGCAGTACTTC.

Comment on this clonotype: Because it lacks the conserved phenylalanine or tryptophan at the end, this CDR3 is likely a read error. The DNA is left out, because the CDR3 cannot be placed on it with certainty; the CDR3 is given as TCRdb lists it. The chain carries TRBV20-1 and TRBJ2-5. Germline CDR1 is DFQATT and CDR2 is SNEGSKA (reference sequence). The CDR3 spans 8 amino acids, including both terminal residues. CDR3 sequence: CRLLRAVL.

The chain has TRBV4-1 and TRBJ1-1; D possibly corresponds to TRBD1 (6 bases). With 4 bases removed from V and 8 bases from J, the gap between germline ends came to 14 bases. From germline, CDR1 is MGHRA and CDR2 YSYEKL. This CDR3 has 13 amino acids. CDR3: CASSRGTSTEAFF. In DNA form, the CDR3 reads TGCGCCAGCAGCCGTGGGACATCCACGGAAGCTTTCTTT.

The chain couples TRBV20-1 to TRBJ2-4; D remains unclear. The germline V and J ends were trimmed by 4 bases and 0 bases, with 13 bases remaining between them. Germline lookup yields CDR1 DFQATT and CDR2 SNEGSKA (reference sequence). This CDR3 has 15 amino acids. The CDR3 here is CSANDGILAKNIQYF. The CDR3 nucleotides are TGCAGTGCTAACGATGGGATACTAGCCAAAAACATTCAGTACTTC.

Comment on this clonotype: A much larger clone differs from this one at a single base, so this may be a read error. The gene calls are TRBV15 and TRBJ2-1; weak D call: TRBD1 (6 bases). The V gene lost 1 base and the J gene lost 5 bases, with 12 bases spanning the gap. The CDR3 consists of 15 residues. Per the germline V gene, CDR1 is LNHNV and CDR2 is YYDKDF (reference sequence). The CDR3 sequence: CATSRGGWGHNEQFF. The CDR3 bases are TGTGCCACCAGCAGAGGTGGTTGGGGGCACAATGAGCAGTTCTTC.

This clonotype was observed a few times. The chain uses TRBV7-2 and TRBJ1-1; TRBD1 agrees at 7 bases. J was trimmed by 9 bases and V by 1 base; bases with no gene match: 11. This CDR3 is 15 amino acids long. CDR1 and CDR2 (germline): SGHTA, FQGNSA. The CDR3 DNA reads as TGTGCCAGCAGCTTAGGAGAAGGAGGGGGCCGTAAAGCTTTCTTT. This gives the protein CASSLGEGGGRKAFF.

The chain joins TRBV5-1 to TRBJ2-2; 9 bases match TRBD1. With 5 bases clipped from V and 5 bases from J, the junction kept 10 bases outside the gene matches. In germline, CDR1 is SGHRS, CDR2 YFSETQ. The CDR3 contains 16 residues. The CDR3 region is CASSPGTGSSTGELFF. In nucleotides, the CDR3 is TGCGCCAGCAGTCCCGGGACAGGGTCCTCTACCGGGGAGCTGTTTTTT.

This clonotype was seen a single time. The chain carries TRBV7-9 and TRBJ2-5, with D possibly TRBD1 on 6 matching bases. Germline V gene lookup returns CDR1 SEHNR and CDR2 FQNEAQ (reference sequence). The V end lost 2 bases, the J end lost 1 base, and 17 bases lay between the germline ends. This CDR3 comprises 17 residues. CDR3 in DNA: TGTGCCAGCAGCTTATCCCCCCGGGGCAGGGGCCAAGAGACCCAGTACTTC. The encoded protein is CASSLSPRGRGQETQYF.

This clonotype has more than one count but fewer than ten. The chain uses TRBV5-1 and TRBJ2-1, with 13 bases that match TRBD2. The junction had 12 bases not matched to a gene; V was cut back by 1 base and J by 2 bases. This CDR3 contains 20 residues. CDR1 is SGHRS, CDR2 YFSETQ, per germline. The CDR3 is CASSLPGTSGVTSPYNEQFF. The DNA of the CDR3 is TGCGCCAGCAGCTTGCCCGGGACTAGCGGGGTGACATCCCCCTACAATGAGCAGTTCTTC.

The table lists this clonotype with a few counts. This chain joins TRBV5-1 and TRBJ2-3, with 10 bases identical to TRBD1. The V gene's germline CDR1 is SGHRS and CDR2 YFSETQ. The CDR3 contains 15 residues. V shed 0 bases and J 6 bases; nucleotides not matched to a gene: 4. CDR3 amino acids: CASSLGATGGDTQYF. CDR3 in DNA: TGCGCCAGCAGCTTGGGAGCGACAGGGGGCGATACGCAGTATTTT.

This clonotype was detected only a few times. The gene calls are TRBV7-2 and TRBJ2-2, with D hard to call. V was pared by 1 base and J by 1 base, with 7 bases between. CDR3 length: 15 residues. Germline CDR1 reads SGHTA; CDR2 reads FQGNSA. The CDR3 region is CASSLGPLNTGELFF. For the CDR3, the DNA is TGTGCCAGCAGCTTAGGACCTTTGAACACCGGGGAGCTGTTTTTT.

This clonotype was detected ten times or more. This chain joins TRBV11-2 and TRBJ2-7; 9 bases map to TRBD1. With 0 bases clipped from V and 2 bases from J, the junction kept 2 bases outside the gene matches. The CDR3 length is 15 residues. The germline CDR1 and CDR2 sequences are SGHAT and FQNNGV. CDR3 in amino acids: CASSLDGQGTYEQYF. CDR3 nucleotide sequence: TGTGCCAGCAGCTTAGACGGACAGGGGACCTACGAGCAGTACTTC.

This clonotype showed up just a few times. The chain uses TRBV29-1 and TRBJ2-5; D is uncertain. V was cut by 3 bases and J by 5 bases, with 10 bases left in between. Germline CDR1 reads SQVTM; CDR2 reads ANQGSEA. This CDR3 region has 12 residues. The CDR3: CSVEMVGETQYF. CDR3 nucleotide sequence: TGCAGCGTTGAGATGGTAGGCGAGACCCAGTACTTC.

This clonotype was seen many times. V gene TRBV12-3 or TRBV12-4 combines with J gene TRBJ2-3, with D unresolved. Between the trimmed V and J ends, which lost 4 bases and 5 bases, there was a span of 7 bases. CDR3 length equals 12 residues. The CDR3 bases are TGTGCCAGCAGTTGGGTAGGAGATACGCAGTATTTT. It translates to CASSWVGDTQYF.

The V and J genes are TRBV6-1 and TRBJ2-1, with 13 bases aligning to TRBD2. Germline loops: CDR1 MNHNS, CDR2 SASEGT. J was trimmed by 5 bases and V by 6 bases; bases with no gene match: 7. The CDR3 has 16 amino acids. In nucleotides, the CDR3 is TGTGCCAGCAGGCGGACTAGCGGGGGATATAACAATGAGCAGTTCTTC. As protein: CASRRTSGGYNNEQFF.

The rearrangement uses TRBV29-1 and TRBJ2-7; 11 bases match TRBD1. Losses at the gene ends were 7 bases for V and 4 bases for J; bases not matched to a gene: 9. The germline V gene has CDR1 SQVTM and CDR2 ANQGSEA. The CDR3 has 14 residues. The CDR3 protein is CSGGGDRGGYEQYF. In DNA form, the CDR3 reads TGCAGCGGGGGAGGGGACAGGGGGGGGTACGAGCAGTACTTC.

The chain carries TRBV6-5 and TRBJ2-3; D is possibly TRBD2 (6 bases). V lost 2 bases, J lost 8 bases, and 11 bases lay in between. Germline CDR1 MNHEY, CDR2 SVGAGI. This CDR3 is built from 13 residues. Here the CDR3 DNA reads TGTGCCAGCAGTTACACTCTGGAGGGTACGCAGTATTTT. It codes for CASSYTLEGTQYF.

The rearrangement joins TRBV5-1 to TRBJ2-5; D is uncertain. V was pared by 3 bases and J by 0 bases, with 15 bases between. CDR3 length: 16 residues. The V gene's germline CDR1 is SGHRS and CDR2 YFSETQ. The CDR3 sequence is CASSYGKNLYQETQYF. The CDR3 nucleotides are TGCGCCAGCAGCTATGGCAAGAACCTGTACCAAGAGACCCAGTACTTC. Complete variable domain (other parts from reference TRBV5-1 and TRBJ2-5): KAGVTQTPRYLIKTRGQQVTLSCSPISGHRSVSWYQQTPGQGLQFLFEYFSETQRNKGNFPGRFSGRQFSNSRSEMNVSTLELGDSALYLCASSYGKNLYQETQYFGPGTRLLVL.

This clonotype came up many times. The CDR3 loop is CASSAETLTDTQYF. DNA of the CDR3: TGTGCCAGCAGCGCCGAGACGCTTACAGATACGCAGTATTTT. The chain carries TRBV3-1 and TRBJ2-3; D gene unclear. V lost 5 bases, J lost 3 bases, and 12 bases lay in between. The CDR3 has 14 residues. Germline values: CDR1 LGHDT, CDR2 YNNKEL (reference sequence).

The rearrangement links TRBV11-2 to TRBJ2-7, with 11 nucleotides matching TRBD2. This CDR3 is 18 amino acids long. Trimming removed 0 bases from V and 0 bases from J; junction bases left unmatched: 7. Germline V gives CDR1 SGHAT, CDR2 FQNNGV. The chain's CDR3 is CASSLDLLAGALSYEQYF. DNA of the CDR3: TGTGCCAGCAGCTTAGATCTACTAGCGGGGGCCCTCTCCTACGAGCAGTACTTC.

The chain uses TRBV20-1 and TRBJ2-1; 9 bases are shared with TRBD2. The CDR3 covers 16 residues. Germline CDR1 is DFQATT and CDR2 is SNEGSKA (reference sequence). The J segment lost 6 bases and the V segment lost 5 bases, leaving 14 bases of the junction unmatched. The CDR3 sequence: CSAGLPGLAGTNEQFF. The DNA for the CDR3 is TGCAGTGCTGGACTCCCCGGGCTAGCGGGGACCAATGAGCAGTTCTTC.

This clonotype was counted a few times. The chain links TRBV5-1 to TRBJ2-7, with 9 bases aligning to TRBD2. V shed 4 bases and J 5 bases; nucleotides not matched to a gene: 7. The V gene's germline CDR1 is SGHRS and CDR2 YFSETQ. The length of the CDR3 is 14 residues. The CDR3 sequence is CASSRKASGDEQYF. CDR3 DNA sequence: TGCGCCAGCAGCCGGAAGGCTAGCGGGGACGAGCAGTACTTC.

This clonotype was seen only a few times. This chain joins TRBV12-3 or TRBV12-4 and TRBJ1-1; tentatively, D is TRBD1 (5 bases). CDR3 length: 14 amino acids. V was shortened by 4 bases and J by 4 bases, with 13 bases between the two germline ends. The CDR3 reads CASSYGGVSTEAFF. CDR3 in DNA: TGTGCCAGCAGTTACGGGGGGGTGAGCACTGAAGCTTTCTTT.

This clonotype was found a few times. The genes are TRBV6-5 and TRBJ2-3; D unresolved. Germline lookup yields CDR1 MNHEY and CDR2 SVGAGI. The ends were cut back, 2 bases at V and 0 bases at J, with 21 bases in the middle. The CDR3 sequence is 19 residues long. CDR3 loop: CASSYETYRAPESTDTQYF. The CDR3 coding sequence is TGTGCCAGCAGTTACGAAACTTACCGGGCCCCGGAGAGCACAGATACGCAGTATTTT.

This clonotype turned up a few times. The genes are TRBV20-1 and TRBJ2-1; 14 nucleotides align to TRBD2. V was pared by 0 bases and J by 8 bases, with 9 bases of the junction left unmatched. Germline V CDR1 and CDR2: DFQATT, SNEGSKA (reference sequence). The CDR3 covers 17 residues. DNA for the CDR3: TGCAGTGCTAGAGATCGAAAGGGGACTAGCGGGAGTGATGAGCAGTTCTTC. Translated: CSARDRKGTSGSDEQFF.

The chain joins TRBV25-1 to TRBJ1-1; D may be TRBD1 (6 bases). From germline, CDR1 is MGHDK and CDR2 SYGVNS. The V end lost 5 bases, the J end lost 4 bases, and 11 bases lay between the germline ends. The CDR3 loop spans 13 amino acids. Here the CDR3 reads CASSTGRSTEAFF. The CDR3 DNA is TGTGCCAGCAGTACAGGGCGCTCCACTGAAGCTTTCTTT.